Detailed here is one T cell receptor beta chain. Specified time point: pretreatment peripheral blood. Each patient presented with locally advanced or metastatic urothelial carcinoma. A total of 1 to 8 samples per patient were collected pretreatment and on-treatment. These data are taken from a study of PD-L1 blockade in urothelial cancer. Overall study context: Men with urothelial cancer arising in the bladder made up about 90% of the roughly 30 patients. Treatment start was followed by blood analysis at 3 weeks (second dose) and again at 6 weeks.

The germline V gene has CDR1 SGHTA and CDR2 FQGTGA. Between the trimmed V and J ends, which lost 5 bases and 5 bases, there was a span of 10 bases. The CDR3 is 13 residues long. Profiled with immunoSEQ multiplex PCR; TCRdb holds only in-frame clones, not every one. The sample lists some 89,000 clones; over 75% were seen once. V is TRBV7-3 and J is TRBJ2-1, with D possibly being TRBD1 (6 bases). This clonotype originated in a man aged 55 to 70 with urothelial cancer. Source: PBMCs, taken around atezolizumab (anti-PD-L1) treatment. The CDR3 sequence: CASSPQGNNEQFF. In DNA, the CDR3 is TGTGCCAGCAGCCCTCAGGGGAACAATGAGCAGTTCTTC.